A selection of T cell receptor beta chains follows, all from one sample in a study of blood T cell repertoires in COVID-19. Generated by immunoSEQ multiplex PCR, the TCRdb table keeps only in-frame clones and is missing some. Found here are 340,000 or so clones, around 90% of them singletons; the top ten hold 1%. The sample taken for sequencing was peripheral blood. These receptors were obtained from a man aged 50 or older with active or convalescent COVID-19. Each CDR3 is given with its conserved first and last residue. Each record gives: clone size, D gene, V gene, J gene, CDR3 DNA, CDR3 protein. A D gene is named only where the DNA matches it firmly. The listing skips clone size in some rows; elsewhere it reads once, few, many or a size class.

>NA|NA|TRBV18|TRBJ1-2
TGTGCCAGCTCACTACTTAACCAACCTGACTTCTTACCAGGGGTGGATGGCTACACCTTC
CASSLLNQPDFLPGVDGYTF
>NA|TRBD2|TRBV5-6|TRBJ2-3
TGTGCCAGCAGCTTGAATAAAGAGGGACTAGCGGGACTTACAGATACGCAGTATTTT
CASSLNKEGLAGLTDTQYF
>NA|TRBD1|TRBV28|TRBJ1-6
TGTGCCAGCAGTTTTTTACTCCCTCGACAGGGATATAATTCACCCCTCCACTTT
CASSFLLPRQGYNSPLHF
>NA|NA|TRBV6-6|TRBJ1-2
TGTGCCAGCAGGGAGGGGACTGGCTACACCTTC
CASREGTGYTF
>NA|NA|TRBV6-6|TRBJ1-5
TGTGCCAGCAGTTACGGGGAGGGCAATCAGCCCCAGCATTTT
CASSYGEGNQPQHF
>NA|TRBD1|TRBV30|TRBJ1-3
TGTGCCTGGAGTACAGGGGCTGGAAACACCATATATTTT
CAWSTGAGNTIYF
>few|NA|TRBV6-4|TRBJ1-2
TGTGCCAGCAGTGACTCGGGGTCCCCGGGGGGAGGCTACACCTTC
CASSDSGSPGGGYTF
>NA|TRBD1|TRBV6-1|TRBJ1-5
TGTGCCAGCAGTGAAGCCCCGACAGGGTTGGGAAATCAGCCCCAGCATTTT
CASSEAPTGLGNQPQHF
>NA|NA|TRBV7-2|TRBJ2-7
TGTGCCAGCAGCTTAGTAGCGAACACCTACGAGCAGTACTTC
CASSLVANTYEQYF
>NA|TRBD1|TRBV5-1|TRBJ2-7
TGCGCCAGCAGCTTGGCCAGGACAGGCCCCTTGGAGCAGTACTTC
CASSLARTGPLEQYF
>NA|TRBD1|TRBV2|TRBJ1-1
TGTGCCAGCTCCCGACAGGGGTTGACTGAAGCTTTCTTT
CASSRQGLTEAFF
>NA|NA|TRBV4-3|TRBJ1-6
TGCGCCAGCAGCCAAGTAGGAGATAATTCACCCCTCCACTTT
CASSQVGDNSPLHF
>NA|TRBD1|TRBV6-2/TRBV6-3|TRBJ2-7
TGTGCCAGCAGTTATCAGGGGGCGGTTGTCGAGCAGTACTTC
CASSYQGAVVEQYF
>few|TRBD2|TRBV6-1|TRBJ2-3
TGTGCCAGCAGTGAACTCCCCGGACTAGCGGGTTTCAGCACAGATACGCAGTATTTT
CASSELPGLAGFSTDTQYF
>NA|NA|TRBV21-1|TRBJ1-4
TGTGCCAGCAGCAAACTGACACAGCCTAATGAAAAACTGTTTTTT
CASSKLTQPNEKLFF
>once|NA|TRBV24-1|TRBJ2-3
TGTGCCACCAGTGATAGGGCACGGGACTCCCTACGGGATACGCAGTATTTT
CATSDRARDSLRDTQYF
>NA|TRBD2|TRBV5-1|TRBJ2-1
TGCGCCAGCAGCCCAACGCTAGCGGGAACCAACAATGAGCAGTTCTTC
CASSPTLAGTNNEQFF
>NA|NA|TRBV6-5|TRBJ2-2
TGTGCCAGCAGTTACTACGGCGGTGGAGCGACGGAGCTGTTTTTT
CASSYYGGGATELFF
>NA|TRBD1|TRBV7-2|TRBJ1-1
TGTGCCAGCAGCTTAGCTACGGACAGGGCCGGCACTGAAGCTTTCTTT
CASSLATDRAGTEAFF
>NA|TRBD1|TRBV7-2|TRBJ2-2
TGTGCCAGCAGCTTAGCCGGGACAGGGAACACCGGGGAGCTGTTTTTT
CASSLAGTGNTGELFF
>NA|TRBD2|TRBV19|TRBJ2-3
TGTGCCAGTAGGTCCGGCGGGGGGGTAGATACGCAGTATTTT
CASRSGGGVDTQYF
>NA|NA|TRBV18|TRBJ2-1
TGTGCCAGCTCACCTAAACAGGATGGTGAGCAGTTCTTC
CASSPKQDGEQFF
>NA|NA|TRBV7-9|TRBJ1-2
TGTGCCAGCAGCTTAGTGTCAGGGGCAGGCTACACCTTC
CASSLVSGAGYTF
>NA|NA|TRBV6-5|TRBJ1-2
TGTGCCAGCAGTCGTCCGGGGGGACTCTATGGCTACACCTTC
CASSRPGGLYGYTF
>many|NA|TRBV5-6|TRBJ1-5
TGTGCCAGCAGCATTGGGGGGGGGAATCAGCCCCAGCATTTT
CASSIGGGNQPQHF
>NA|NA|TRBV7-2|TRBJ1-2
TGTGCCAGCAGTTACCCGCAAAGAGTAAACTATGGCTACACCTTC
CASSYPQRVNYGYTF
>NA|NA|TRBV5-5|TRBJ2-5
TGTGCCAGCAGCTTGGTTTCGACTTTAGCGGACCGACAAGAGACCCAGTACTTC
CASSLVSTLADRQETQYF
>NA|NA|TRBV5-4|TRBJ1-3
TGTGCCAGCAGTTCTCCCCTTTCTGGAAACACCATATATTTT
CASSSPLSGNTIYF
>NA|TRBD2|TRBV24-1|TRBJ2-3
TGTGCCACCAGTGATCCCCGGGGGAGCGGGGAAAACACAGATACGCAGTATTTT
CATSDPRGSGENTDTQYF
>NA|NA|TRBV10-1|TRBJ2-3
TGCGCCAGCAGTGAAGTCTCTAAGTCAGATACGCAGTATTTT
CASSEVSKSDTQYF
>NA|NA|TRBV29-1|TRBJ2-1
TGCAGCGTTGTGGGGAGCTCCTACAATGAGCAGTTCTTC
CSVVGSSYNEQFF
>NA|TRBD2|TRBV7-9|TRBJ2-2
TGTGCCAGCAGCCCAACATGGACTAGCGGGATTGCCGGGGAGCTGTTTTTT
CASSPTWTSGIAGELFF
>NA|NA|TRBV9|TRBJ1-2
TGTGCCAGCAGTCAAGGACAGAACTATGGCTACACCTTC
CASSQGQNYGYTF
>NA|NA|TRBV7-8|TRBJ1-5
TGTGCCAGCAGCAGCTCGGTTAATCAGCCCCAGCATTTT
CASSSSVNQPQHF
>NA|TRBD1|TRBV4-2|TRBJ2-1
TGTGCCAGCAGCCAAGGACAGGGGCCCAGCAATGAGCAGTTCTTC
CASSQGQGPSNEQFF
>NA|NA|TRBV5-4|TRBJ2-3
TGTGCCAGCAGCTTGGGGGCAGGGGTGTCTACAGATACGCAGTATTTT
CASSLGAGVSTDTQYF
>NA|NA|TRBV14|TRBJ1-6
TGTGCCAGCAGCCAAGAGACGCCGGGACACAGAAATTCACCCCTCCACTTT
CASSQETPGHRNSPLHF
>NA|NA|TRBV29-1|TRBJ2-3
TGCAGCGGTCACAGGGGCACAGATACGCAGTATTTT
CSGHRGTDTQYF
>NA|TRBD1|TRBV29-1|TRBJ1-1
TGCAGCGTTGAAGGACCAGGGGGCGCTTGGACTGAAGCTTTCTTT
CSVEGPGGAWTEAFF
>NA|NA|TRBV6-5|TRBJ2-1
TGTGCCAGCAGCGCCCAAGCAGCGTACAATGAGCAGTTCTTC
CASSAQAAYNEQFF
>NA|TRBD1|TRBV6-5|TRBJ2-7
TGTGCCAGCCGTTACGGGGGGACAGGGCTGAGCTACGAGCAGTACTTC
CASRYGGTGLSYEQYF
>few|NA|TRBV24-1|TRBJ1-1
TGTGCCACTTCCACTTCCGGTGAGGGGAACACTGAAGCTTTCTTT
CATSTSGEGNTEAFF
>NA|TRBD1|TRBV7-2|TRBJ2-7
TGTGCCAGCAGCTTAAGACAGGGGGTGAACGAGCAGTACTTC
CASSLRQGVNEQYF
>few|TRBD1|TRBV7-2|TRBJ2-1
TGTGCCAGCAGCCCGACGACAGGGAGCTACAATGAGCAGTTCTTC
CASSPTTGSYNEQFF
>NA|NA|TRBV7-2|TRBJ1-2
TGTGCCAGCAGCCCCGCGGGGGGCGTAGGTGACTATGGCTACACCTTC
CASSPAGGVGDYGYTF
>NA|NA|TRBV5-4|TRBJ1-2
TGTGCCAGCAGCTTGCGGGTAGCTAACTATGGCTACACCTTC
CASSLRVANYGYTF